Shown below are 7 T cell receptor beta chains from a single sample sequenced in a study of blood T cell repertoires in COVID-19. The table came from immunoSEQ multiplex PCR; TCRdb's copy has only in-frame clones and leaves some out. The sample carries about 52,000 clones, approximately 90% recorded once. Sequenced sample: peripheral blood. The source of these receptors is a man aged 70-80 years with acute or convalescent COVID-19.

The rearrangement uses TRBV19 and TRBJ2-3, with D perhaps matching TRBD2 (6 bases). The germline V gene encodes CDR1 LNHDA and CDR2 SQIVND (reference sequence). V lost 5 bases and J lost 4, with 13 bases in between. The CDR3 loop spans 14 amino acids. CDR3 DNA sequence: TGTGCCAGTAGTCCCTCCCGACTAGCAGATACGCAGTATTTT. Its protein is CASSPSRLADTQYF.

The rearrangement links TRBV4-3 to TRBJ1-6; D is perhaps TRBD1 (5 bases). The CDR3 is made up of 16 amino acids. V was shortened by 1 base and J by 5 bases, with 12 bases between the two germline ends. The germline gives CDR1 LGHNA, CDR2 YSLEER. CDR3: CASSQARDFDNSPLHF. As DNA, the CDR3 is TGCGCCAGCAGCCAAGCCCGGGACTTCGATAATTCACCCCTCCACTTT.

The V and J genes are TRBV3-1 (or the pseudogene TRBV3-2) and TRBJ2-1; D gene uncertain. The CDR3 loop spans 18 amino acids. Germline CDR1 and CDR2: LGHDT and YNNKEL (reference sequence). Trimming cost V 0 bases and J 0 bases, with 15 bases left between them. The CDR3 region has the DNA TGTGCCAGCAGCCAAGATCGGGTAGTCGCGAGCTCCTACAATGAGCAGTTCTTC. Protein sequence: CASSQDRVVASSYNEQFF.

The CDR3 is CASSYSRGGYGYTF. CDR3 coding DNA: TGTGCCAGCAGTTACTCGCGCGGGGGCTATGGCTACACCTTC. This chain uses TRBV6-5 with TRBJ1-2; a possible D gene is TRBD1 (5 bases). The CDR3 spans 14 residues. Germline values: CDR1 MNHEY, CDR2 SVGAGI. Trimming took off 0 bases at V and 4 bases at J, with 9 bases between the two ends.

The chain couples TRBV28 to TRBJ1-4; TRBD1 aligns across 11 bases. V gave up 1 base and J gave up 7 bases; unmatched junction bases: 8. CDR3 length: 17 residues. Germline V CDR1 and CDR2: MDHEN, SYDVKM. This CDR3 reads CASSLSNGQGAAEKLFF. DNA of the CDR3: TGTGCCAGCAGTTTATCAAACGGACAGGGGGCGGCTGAAAAACTGTTTTTT.

V gene TRBV5-6 combines with J gene TRBJ1-6; maybe TRBD1 (5 bases). This CDR3 comprises 16 residues. In germline, CDR1 is SGHDT, CDR2 YYEEEE. Trimming shortened V by 4 bases and J by 7 bases, and 18 bases separated the two germline ends. In DNA, the CDR3 is TGTGCCAGCAGCAGGGGTCCTCCGGACACCAATTCACCCCTCCACTTT. It is translated as CASSRGPPDTNSPLHF.

The V gene is TRBV13, the J gene TRBJ2-3, with D perhaps TRBD2 (5 bases). The V end was cut by 2 bases, the J end by 1 base, with 16 bases between. The CDR3 is 17 residues long. In germline, CDR1 is PRHDT, CDR2 FYEKMQ (reference sequence). This CDR3 is CASSLRAYGIGTDTQYF. Here the CDR3 DNA reads TGTGCCAGCAGCTTAAGGGCGTACGGGATAGGCACAGATACGCAGTATTTT. Filled out from reference TRBV13 and TRBJ2-3, the complete variable domain reads AAGVIQSPRHLIKEKRETATLKCYPIPRHDTVYWYQQGPGQDPQFLISFYEKMQSDKGSIPDRFSAQQFSDYHSELNMSSLELGDSALYFCASSLRAYGIGTDTQYFGPGTRLTVL.